This paragraph covers one T cell receptor beta chain sequence. What it recognizes is unknown. This entry is derived from a study of T cell repertoires in cytomegalovirus infection. In the study overall: Both CMV infection and a matching HLA type were indicated by public TCR beta signatures.

Points from the study as a whole: HLA-C-restricted CMV-specific TCR beta clonotypes prevailed in the ex vivo response.

TCRdb used MiXCR to reprocess the reads, holding one entry per CDR3 protein. Here the sample spans fewer than 400,000 distinct CDR3 sequences, around a sixth being singletons. CDR1 is MNHGY and CDR2 is SAAAGT in the germline V gene. The CDR3 extends over 14 amino acids. V gave up 8 bases and J gave up 1 base, with 11 bases separating them. The V call is TRBV6-8, the J call TRBJ2-2; D possibly corresponds to TRBD2 (5 bases). The receptor was derived from a human donor in good health (CMV status not recorded). Some clones in this sample may be carry-over from other donors' samples. Source material: PBMCs. The CDR3 bases are TGTGCCAGCCGCTCAGCGGTGAACACCGGGGAGCTGTTTTTT. Translated: CASRSAVNTGELFF.